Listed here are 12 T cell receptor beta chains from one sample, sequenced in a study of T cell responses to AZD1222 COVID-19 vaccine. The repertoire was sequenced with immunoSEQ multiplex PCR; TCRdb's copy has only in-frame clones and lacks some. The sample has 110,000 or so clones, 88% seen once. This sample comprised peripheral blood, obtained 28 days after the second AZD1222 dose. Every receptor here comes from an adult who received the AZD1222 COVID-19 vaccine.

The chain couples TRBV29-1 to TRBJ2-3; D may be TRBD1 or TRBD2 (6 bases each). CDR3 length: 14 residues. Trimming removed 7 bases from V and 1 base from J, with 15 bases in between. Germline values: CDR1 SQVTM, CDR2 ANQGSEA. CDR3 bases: TGCAGCGCTCCCGGGGGCCCGGGCACAGATACGCAGTATTTT. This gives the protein CSAPGGPGTDTQYF.

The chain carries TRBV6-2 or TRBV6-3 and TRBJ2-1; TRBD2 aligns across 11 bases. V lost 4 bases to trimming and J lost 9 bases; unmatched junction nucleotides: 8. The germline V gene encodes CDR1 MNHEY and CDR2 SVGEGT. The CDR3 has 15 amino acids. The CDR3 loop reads CASSSLAGGLGEQFF. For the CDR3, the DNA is TGTGCCAGCAGTTCCTTAGCGGGGGGGCTCGGTGAGCAGTTCTTC.

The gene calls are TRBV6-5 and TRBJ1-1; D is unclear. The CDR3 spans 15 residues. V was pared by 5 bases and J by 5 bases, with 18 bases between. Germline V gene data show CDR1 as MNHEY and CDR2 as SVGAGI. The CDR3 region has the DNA TGTGCCAGCAGTCCCCGACCGCGATCTGGGACTGAAGCTTTCTTT. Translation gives CASSPRPRSGTEAFF.

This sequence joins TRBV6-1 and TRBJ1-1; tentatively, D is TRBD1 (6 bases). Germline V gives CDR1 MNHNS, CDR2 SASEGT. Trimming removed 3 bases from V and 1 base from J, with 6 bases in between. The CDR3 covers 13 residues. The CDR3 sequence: CASSETGNTEAFF. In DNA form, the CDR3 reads TGTGCCAGCAGTGAGACAGGGAACACTGAAGCTTTCTTT.

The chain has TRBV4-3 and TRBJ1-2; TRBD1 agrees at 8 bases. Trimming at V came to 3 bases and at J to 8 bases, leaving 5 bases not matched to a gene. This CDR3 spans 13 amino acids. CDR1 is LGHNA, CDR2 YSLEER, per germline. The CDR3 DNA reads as TGCGCCAGCAGCCACCAGGGGGCTCGGGGCTACACCTTC. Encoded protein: CASSHQGARGYTF.

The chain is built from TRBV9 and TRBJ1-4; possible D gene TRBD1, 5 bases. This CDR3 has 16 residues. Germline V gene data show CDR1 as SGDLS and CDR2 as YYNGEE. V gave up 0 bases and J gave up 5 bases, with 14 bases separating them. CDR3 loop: CASSVAKTATNEKLFF. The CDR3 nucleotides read TGTGCCAGCAGCGTAGCGAAGACAGCTACAAATGAAAAACTGTTTTTT.

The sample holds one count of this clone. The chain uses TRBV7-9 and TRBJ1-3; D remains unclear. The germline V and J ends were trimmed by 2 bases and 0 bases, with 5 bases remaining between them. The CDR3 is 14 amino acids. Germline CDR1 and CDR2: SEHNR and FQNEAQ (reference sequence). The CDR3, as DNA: TGTGCCAGCAGCTTAAGTATCTCTGGAAACACCATATATTTT. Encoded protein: CASSLSISGNTIYF.

The CDR3 region has the DNA TGCGCCAGCAGCCTAGAGGGGGACGGGGGTACTGAAGCTTTCTTT. As protein: CASSLEGDGGTEAFF. V is TRBV4-1 and J is TRBJ1-1; possibly TRBD1 for D (6 bases). This CDR3 spans 15 amino acids. Germline V gene sequence: CDR1 MGHRA, CDR2 YSYEKL. Trimming took 4 bases from V and 5 from J, leaving 17 bases between them.

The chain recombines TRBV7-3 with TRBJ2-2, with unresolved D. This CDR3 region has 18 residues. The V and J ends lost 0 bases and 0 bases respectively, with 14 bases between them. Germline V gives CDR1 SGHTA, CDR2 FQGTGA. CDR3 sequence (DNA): TGTGCCAGCAGCTTAACGATAGGAACCTTCGCGAACACCGGGGAGCTGTTTTTT. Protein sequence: CASSLTIGTFANTGELFF.

Written as DNA, the CDR3 is TGTGCCAGCAGTTCCTCGGTGGTCTCCTACGAGCAGTACTTC. It is translated as CASSSSVVSYEQYF. This rearrangement joins TRBV6-5 to TRBJ2-7; D not resolved. The germline V and J ends were trimmed by 4 bases and 0 bases, with 10 bases remaining between them. Germline CDR1 is MNHEY and CDR2 is SVGAGI. The CDR3 consists of 14 residues.

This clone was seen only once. As DNA, the CDR3 is TGTGCCAGCAGCTACAGTTATGGGACCCAGTACTTC. This codes for CASSYSYGTQYF. The chain uses TRBV7-9 and TRBJ2-5, with D unresolved. The CDR3 length is 12 residues. V lost 4 bases and J lost 7, with 10 bases in between. Germline assignment: CDR1 SEHNR and CDR2 FQNEAQ (reference sequence). The variable domain in full, completed from reference TRBV7-9 and TRBJ2-5, reads DTGVSQNPRHKITKRGQNVTFRCDPISEHNRLYWYRQTLGQGPEFLTYFQNEAQLEKSRLLSDRFSAERPKGSFSTLEIQRTEQGDSAMYLCASSYSYGTQYFGPGTRLLVL.

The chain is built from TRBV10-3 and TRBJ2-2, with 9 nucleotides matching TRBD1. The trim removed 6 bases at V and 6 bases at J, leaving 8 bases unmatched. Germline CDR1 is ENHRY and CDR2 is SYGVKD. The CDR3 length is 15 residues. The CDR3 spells CAISLDRGSAGELFF. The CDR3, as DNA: TGTGCCATCAGCCTGGACAGGGGATCGGCCGGGGAGCTGTTTTTT.